This TCR beta chain is from a study of early T cells in non-severe SARS-CoV-2 infection. Study-level information: Sequencing was performed on bulk RNA from unsorted whole blood, leaving chains unpaired.

This clonotype appeared many times. Its antigen is undetermined. Attached unique molecular identifiers marked individual cDNA molecules. TCRdb itself ran the 5' RACE reads through MiXCR, one entry per CDR3 protein. Here the sample spans under 40,000 distinct CDR3 sequences, nearly 6% being singletons. CDR1 and CDR2 (germline): SGHTA, FQGNSA. Losses at the gene ends were 3 bases for V and 3 bases for J; bases not matched to a gene: 14. This CDR3 contains 19 residues. Findings and limits, study-wide: Anti-spike CD8 responses were favored in VDJdb matching, and private and CD4 specificities were missed.

This TCR derives from an adult who was a healthcare worker with PCR-confirmed SARS-CoV-2 infection or an uninfected control (not recorded which). The chain couples TRBV7-2 to TRBJ1-4, with TRBD1 identical over 9 bases. Sequencing used whole blood. This CDR3 is CASSFRAGTGKFANEKLFF. The CDR3 DNA sequence: TGTGCCAGCAGCTTTAGGGCCGGGACAGGGAAGTTTGCTAATGAAAAACTGTTTTTT.